Below, 21 T cell receptor beta chains from the same sample are listed, as sequenced in a study of T cells after yellow fever vaccination. MiXCR was run by TCRdb on the 5' RACE reads, yielding one entry per CDR3 protein. This sample has 200,000 to 250,000 distinct CDR3 sequences; roughly 3.3% occur once, and the top ten carry under 3.5%. Sequencing was performed on CD4+ T cells sorted from PBMCs, taken 10 days after the yellow fever booster vaccination. Receptors originate from a man between 18 and 35 years old who received the YFV17D yellow fever vaccine.

This clonotype turned up a few times. This chain joins TRBV6-5 and TRBJ2-1, with 7 bases identical to TRBD1. This CDR3 is built from 13 residues. Trimming at V came to 7 bases and at J to 7 bases, leaving 7 bases not matched to a gene. Germline V gene lookup returns CDR1 MNHEY and CDR2 SVGAGI. In nucleotides, the CDR3 is TGTGCCAGCACCCCCGGCAGGGGGAATGAGCAGTTCTTC. Residues: CASTPGRGNEQFF.

Only a few counts were recorded for this clonotype. The chain carries TRBV7-2 and TRBJ2-4; TRBD1 might be the D (5 bases). The CDR3 consists of 13 residues. The germline CDR1 and CDR2 sequences are SGHTA and FQGNSA. The ends were cut back, 8 bases at V and 3 bases at J, with 11 bases in the middle. The CDR3 sequence is CASGIQDKNIQYF. The CDR3 DNA sequence: TGTGCCAGCGGAATACAGGACAAAAACATTCAGTACTTC.

This clonotype has a count of ten or more. The chain has TRBV6-2 or TRBV6-3 and TRBJ2-5; D may be TRBD2 (5 bases). The CDR3 spans 13 residues. Per germline, CDR1 MNHEY and CDR2 SVGEGT. V gave up 4 bases and J gave up 2 bases, with 8 bases separating them. Here the CDR3 DNA reads TGTGCCAGCAGTTCTCGGGGTCAAGAGACCCAGTACTTC. Translation gives CASSSRGQETQYF.

The chain has TRBV4-1 and TRBJ2-7; TRBD2 might be the D (5 bases). The V and J ends lost 1 base and 1 base respectively, with 11 bases between them. Per germline, CDR1 MGHRA and CDR2 YSYEKL. The CDR3 contains 15 residues. The CDR3 DNA reads TGCGCCAGCAGCCAAGGAGGGCTTCCTTCCTACGAGCAGTACTTC. Its translation is CASSQGGLPSYEQYF.

Many counts were recorded for this clonotype. The DNA for the CDR3 is TGTGCCAGCAGTCCATTACTAGCGGGGGGGAATACGCAGTATTTT. It specifies CASSPLLAGGNTQYF. The chain joins TRBV6-2 or TRBV6-3 to TRBJ2-3; TRBD2 agrees at 13 bases. Germline V CDR1 and CDR2: MNHEY, SVGEGT. The CDR3 spans 15 residues. V was pared by 5 bases and J by 7 bases, with 6 bases of the junction left unmatched.

This clonotype was recorded a few times. The J gene is TRBJ1-5, the V gene TRBV29-1; 8 bases fit TRBD1. Losses at the gene ends were 1 base for V and 2 bases for J; bases not matched to a gene: 7. Germline lookup yields CDR1 SQVTM and CDR2 ANQGSEA. This CDR3 is 16 amino acids long. The CDR3 bases are TGCAGCGTTGAAGTCGGTGGGACAGGAGGCAATCAGCCCCAGCATTTT. Translation: CSVEVGGTGGNQPQHF.

This clonotype was recorded a few times. The genes are TRBV12-3 or TRBV12-4 and TRBJ2-1; D is perhaps TRBD1 (5 bases). The CDR3 covers 14 residues. The V gene lost 5 bases and the J gene lost 6 bases, with 14 bases spanning the gap. CDR3 DNA: TGTGCCAGCAGTCTCACCCAGGGTAGCAATGAGCAGTTCTTC. Translated, it gives CASSLTQGSNEQFF.

The rearrangement links TRBV28 to TRBJ2-7; D remains ambiguous. CDR3 length equals 13 residues. Germline V CDR1 and CDR2: MDHEN, SYDVKM. With 3 bases removed from V and 2 bases from J, the gap between germline ends came to 8 bases. The CDR3 nucleotides are TGTGCCAGCAGTTTGCCGGTTACCTACGAGCAGTACTTC. Encoded protein: CASSLPVTYEQYF.

This clonotype was recorded a few times. The chain carries TRBV27 and TRBJ1-2; 11 bases line up with TRBD1. The CDR3 has 15 amino acids. Trimming cost V 7 bases and J 8 bases; bases outside gene matches: 12. Per germline, CDR1 MNHEY and CDR2 SMNVEV (reference sequence). CDR3 nucleotide sequence: TGTGCCAGCACCAGGGCCCCCGGGACAGGGGGAGGCTACACCTTC. Translating it yields CASTRAPGTGGGYTF.

This clonotype was seen ten or more times. The chain uses TRBV5-1 and TRBJ2-4, with TRBD2 matching 11 bases. J was trimmed by 5 bases and V by 4 bases; bases with no gene match: 5. Germline CDR1 is SGHRS and CDR2 is YFSETQ. The CDR3 has 15 amino acids. CDR3 protein: CASSAPTSGENIQYF. CDR3 DNA: TGCGCCAGCAGCGCTCCGACTAGCGGGGAAAACATTCAGTACTTC.

There are a few counts of this clonotype. This sequence joins TRBV24-1 and TRBJ2-3; TRBD1 or TRBD2 may be the D gene (5 bases each). The CDR3 consists of 19 residues. In germline, CDR1 is KGHDR, CDR2 SFDVKD. Trimming removed 4 bases at V and 1 base at J, with 23 bases between. This chain's CDR3 is CATSDRGVPGVGRTDTQYF. In DNA, the CDR3 is TGTGCCACCAGTGACAGAGGGGTACCCGGCGTTGGACGCACAGATACGCAGTATTTT.

CDR3 amino acids: CSSLGGLGETQYF. The CDR3 DNA reads TGCTCCTCCTTGGGGGGACTAGGGGAGACCCAGTACTTC. The rearrangement joins TRBV29-1 to TRBJ2-5, with 8 bases identical to TRBD2. Germline-derived CDR1 and CDR2 are SQVTM and ANQGSEA. CDR3 length equals 13 residues.

The J gene is TRBJ1-2, the V gene TRBV19; 9 nucleotides match TRBD1. Trimming at V came to 9 bases and at J to 3 bases, leaving 5 bases not matched to a gene. In germline, CDR1 is LNHDA, CDR2 SQIVND (reference sequence). The CDR3 covers 13 residues. CDR3 sequence (DNA): TGTGCCAGCCGGACAGGGGTAGACTATGGCTACACCTTC. This codes for CASRTGVDYGYTF.

In its sample, this clonotype was seen a few times. This chain's CDR3 is CASSSVGETYEQYF. CDR3 bases: TGTGCCAGCAGCTCCGTAGGGGAAACCTACGAGCAGTACTTC. The chain recombines TRBV12-3 or TRBV12-4 with TRBJ2-7, with a weak D call TRBD1 (5 bases). The V and J ends lost 6 bases and 2 bases respectively, with 14 bases between them. The CDR3 length is 14 residues.

This clonotype was counted at least ten times. This chain's CDR3 is CASSQDLSGYSGYTF. DNA of the CDR3: TGTGCCAGCAGCCAAGACCTGAGCGGGTACAGTGGCTACACCTTC. The chain joins TRBV3-1 to TRBJ1-2; no clear D. Trimming cost V 0 bases and J 7 bases, with 15 bases left between them. This CDR3 spans 15 amino acids. The germline V gene encodes CDR1 LGHDT and CDR2 YNNKEL (reference sequence).

A note on this clonotype: Possible read error: a much larger clone is one base away. The chain employs TRBV4-1 and TRBJ2-3; possibly TRBD1 or TRBD2 for D (6 bases each). The germline CDR1 and CDR2 sequences are MGHRA and YSYEKL. CDR3 length: 16 residues. CDR3 bases: TGCGCCAGCAGCCGATTGGAGGGGGTCTCTCTGGATACGCGGTATTTT. It specifies CASSRLEGVSLDTRYF.

This clonotype was observed many times. This sequence joins TRBV12-3 or TRBV12-4 and TRBJ1-5; 7 positions match TRBD1. This CDR3 spans 14 amino acids. J was trimmed by 3 bases and V by 5 bases; bases with no gene match: 4. CDR3 nucleotide sequence: TGTGCCAGCAGTCGGGACAGTTCCAATCAGCCCCAGCATTTT. It codes for CASSRDSSNQPQHF.

V is TRBV12-3 or TRBV12-4 and J is TRBJ2-7; D not resolved. Trimming removed 5 bases at V and 6 bases at J, with 11 bases between. This CDR3 comprises 12 residues. Written as DNA, the CDR3 is TGTGCCAGCAGTCCTCCAGTCTCCGAGCAGTACTTC. This codes for CASSPPVSEQYF.

This clonotype occurred many times. The V call is TRBV7-2, the J call TRBJ2-5, with 7 bases identical to TRBD1. Trimming removed 5 bases from V and 2 bases from J; junction bases left unmatched: 11. Germline V gene sequence: CDR1 SGHTA, CDR2 FQGNSA. This CDR3 region has 16 residues. This CDR3 is CASSQDYDRAQETQYF. The CDR3 bases are TGTGCCAGCAGCCAAGACTATGACAGGGCTCAAGAGACCCAGTACTTC.

This clonotype has only a few counts. The chain is built from TRBV7-8 and TRBJ1-6; the D gene is possibly TRBD1 (6 bases). V lost 6 bases and J lost 8, with 17 bases in between. The V gene's germline CDR1 is SGHVS and CDR2 FQNEAQ. The CDR3 is 15 residues long. CDR3 nucleotides: TGTGCCAGCAGACCCCAGGGGCAGGCTTATTCACCCCTCCACTTT. Translation: CASRPQGQAYSPLHF.

This clonotype was counted ten times or more. The chain combines TRBV6-6 with TRBJ2-6, with 8 bases that match TRBD1. Trimming at V came to 5 bases and at J to 4 bases, leaving 7 bases not matched to a gene. This CDR3 has 16 amino acids. Looked up from germline, CDR1 is MNHNY and CDR2 is SVGAGI (reference sequence). The CDR3 is CASSLTGEDGANVLTF. The CDR3 nucleotides are TGTGCCAGCAGTCTGACAGGGGAGGACGGGGCCAACGTCCTGACTTTC.